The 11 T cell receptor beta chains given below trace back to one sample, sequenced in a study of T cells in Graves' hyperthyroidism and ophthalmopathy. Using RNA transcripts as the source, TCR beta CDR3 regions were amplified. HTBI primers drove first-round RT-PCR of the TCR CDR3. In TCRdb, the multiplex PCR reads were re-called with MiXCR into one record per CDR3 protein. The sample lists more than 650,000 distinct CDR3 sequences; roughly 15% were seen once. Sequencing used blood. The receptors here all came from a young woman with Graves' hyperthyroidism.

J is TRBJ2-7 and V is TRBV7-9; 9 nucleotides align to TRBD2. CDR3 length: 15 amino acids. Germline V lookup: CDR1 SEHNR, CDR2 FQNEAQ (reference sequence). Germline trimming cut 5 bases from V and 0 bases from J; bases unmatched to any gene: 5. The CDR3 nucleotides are TGTGCCAGCAGCCCCCGACTAGCGGTCTCCTACGAGCAGTACTTC. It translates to CASSPRLAVSYEQYF.

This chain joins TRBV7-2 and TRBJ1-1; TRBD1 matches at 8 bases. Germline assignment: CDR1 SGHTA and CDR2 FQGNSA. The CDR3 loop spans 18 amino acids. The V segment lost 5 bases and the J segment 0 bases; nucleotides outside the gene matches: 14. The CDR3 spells CASSPTRQGTTMNTEAFF. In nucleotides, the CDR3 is TGTGCCAGCAGCCCGACTAGACAGGGGACAACCATGAACACTGAAGCTTTCTTT.

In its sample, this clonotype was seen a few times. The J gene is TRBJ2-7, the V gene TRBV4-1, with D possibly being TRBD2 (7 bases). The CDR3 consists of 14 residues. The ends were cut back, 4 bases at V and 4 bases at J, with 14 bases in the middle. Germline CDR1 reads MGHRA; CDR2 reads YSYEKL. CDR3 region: CASSPGGALYEQYF. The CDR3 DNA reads TGCGCCAGCAGCCCTGGGGGGGCTCTGTACGAGCAGTACTTC.

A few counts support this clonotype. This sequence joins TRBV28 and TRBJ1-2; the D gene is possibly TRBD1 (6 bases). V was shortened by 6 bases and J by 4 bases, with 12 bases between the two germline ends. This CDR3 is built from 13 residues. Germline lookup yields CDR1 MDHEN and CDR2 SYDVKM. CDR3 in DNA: TGTGCCAGCAGCCAGCGACAGGTCTATGGCTACACCTTC. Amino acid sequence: CASSQRQVYGYTF.

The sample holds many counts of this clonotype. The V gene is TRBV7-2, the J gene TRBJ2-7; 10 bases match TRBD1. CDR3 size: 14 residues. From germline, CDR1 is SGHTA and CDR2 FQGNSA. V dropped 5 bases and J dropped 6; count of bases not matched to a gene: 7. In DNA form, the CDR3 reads TGTGCCAGCAGCCGGGACAGGGGAACCGGCGAGCAGTACTTC. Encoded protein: CASSRDRGTGEQYF. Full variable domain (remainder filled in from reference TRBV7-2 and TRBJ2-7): GAGVSQSPSNKVTEKGKDVELRCDPISGHTALYWYRQSLGQGLEFLIYFQGNSAPDKSGLPSDRFSAERTGGSVSTLTIQRTQQEDSAVYLCASSRDRGTGEQYFGPGTRLTVT.

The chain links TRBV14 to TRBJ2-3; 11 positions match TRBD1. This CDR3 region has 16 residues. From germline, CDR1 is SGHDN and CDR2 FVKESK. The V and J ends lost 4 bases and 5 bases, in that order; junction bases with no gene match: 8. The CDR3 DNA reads TGTGCCAGCAGCCGGGATGGGACAGGGGGTCAAGATACGCAGTATTTT. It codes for CASSRDGTGGQDTQYF.

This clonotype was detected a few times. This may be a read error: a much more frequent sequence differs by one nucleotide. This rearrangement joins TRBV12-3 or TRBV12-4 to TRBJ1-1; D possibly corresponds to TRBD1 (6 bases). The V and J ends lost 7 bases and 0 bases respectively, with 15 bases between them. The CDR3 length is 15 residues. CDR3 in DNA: TGTGCCAGCAACTCGGGGGGGCAGATGAACACTGAAGCTTTCTTT. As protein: CASNSGGQMNTEAFF.

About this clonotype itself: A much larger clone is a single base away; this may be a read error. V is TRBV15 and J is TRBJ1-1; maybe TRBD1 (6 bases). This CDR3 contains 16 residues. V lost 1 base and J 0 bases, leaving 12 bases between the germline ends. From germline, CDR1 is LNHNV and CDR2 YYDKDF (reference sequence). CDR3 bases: TGTGCCACCAGCAGAGGGGGGCGGCGTATGAACACTGAAGCTTTCTTT. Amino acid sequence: CATSRGGRRMNTEAFF.

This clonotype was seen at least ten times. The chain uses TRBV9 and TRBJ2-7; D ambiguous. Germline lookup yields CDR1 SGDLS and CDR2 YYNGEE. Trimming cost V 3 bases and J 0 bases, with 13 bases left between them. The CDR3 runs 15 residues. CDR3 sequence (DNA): TGTGCCAGCAGCGCGGACGGGTCGAGCTCCTACGAGCAGTACTTC. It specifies CASSADGSSSYEQYF.

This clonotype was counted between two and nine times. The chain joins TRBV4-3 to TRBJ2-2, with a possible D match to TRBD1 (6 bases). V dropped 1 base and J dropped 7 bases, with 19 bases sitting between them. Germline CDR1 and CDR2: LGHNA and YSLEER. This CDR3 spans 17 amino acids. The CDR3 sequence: CASSQVVTGFGVGELFF. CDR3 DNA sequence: TGCGCCAGCAGCCAAGTAGTAACAGGGTTTGGGGTCGGGGAGCTGTTTTTT.

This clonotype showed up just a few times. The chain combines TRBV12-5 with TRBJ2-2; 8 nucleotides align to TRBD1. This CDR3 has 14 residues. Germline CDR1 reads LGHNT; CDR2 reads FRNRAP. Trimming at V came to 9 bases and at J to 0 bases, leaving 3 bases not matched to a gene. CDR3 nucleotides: TGTGCTAGCCAACAGGGGGCGAACACCGGGGAGCTGTTTTTT. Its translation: CASQQGANTGELFF.